The rows below give T cell receptor beta chains drawn from one sample of a study of blood T cell repertoires in COVID-19. Clones were sequenced by immunoSEQ multiplex PCR, and TCRdb holds only the in-frame ones, with some missing. The sample carries approximately 170,000 clones, around four fifths recorded once. The sample was peripheral blood. The receptor set was obtained from a woman older than 75 with COVID-19, enrolled during active disease. The CDR3 runs from the conserved cysteine through the conserved F or W. A D gene is named only where the DNA matches it firmly. Part of the rows lack a size; the others show once, few, many or a class for expanded clones.

J gene: TRBJ1-2; V gene: TRBV7-3; D gene: TRBD1; clone size: -; CDR3 protein: CASSSGGGYGYTF; CDR3 DNA: TGTGCCAGCAGCTCAGGGGGCGGCTATGGCTACACCTTC
J gene: TRBJ1-3; V gene: TRBV6-5; D gene: TRBD1; clone size: -; CDR3 protein: CASSYGTDGSGNTIYF; CDR3 DNA: TGTGCCAGCAGTTACGGGACAGATGGGTCGGGAAACACCATATATTTT
J gene: TRBJ1-4; V gene: TRBV18; D gene: TRBD1; clone size: -; CDR3 protein: CASSPVRTGLEKLFF; CDR3 DNA: TGTGCCAGCTCACCGGTGAGGACAGGGCTTGAAAAACTGTTTTTT
J gene: TRBJ2-2; V gene: TRBV2; D gene: -; clone size: -; CDR3 protein: CASGWGRSNTGELFF; CDR3 DNA: TGTGCCAGCGGTTGGGGCAGGTCGAACACCGGGGAGCTGTTTTTT
J gene: TRBJ2-3; V gene: TRBV29-1; D gene: -; clone size: -; CDR3 protein: CSVEFTTSAGGDTQYF; CDR3 DNA: TGCAGCGTTGAATTTACCACCTCCGCCGGGGGAGATACGCAGTATTTT
J gene: TRBJ1-1; V gene: TRBV3-1/TRBV3-2; D gene: -; clone size: -; CDR3 protein: CASSTENTEAFF; CDR3 DNA: TGTGCCAGCAGCACTGAGAACACTGAAGCTTTCTTT
J gene: TRBJ2-3; V gene: TRBV5-5; D gene: TRBD2; clone size: -; CDR3 protein: CASSNQLAASTDTQYF; CDR3 DNA: TGTGCCAGCAGCAACCAACTAGCGGCTAGCACAGATACGCAGTATTTT
J gene: TRBJ1-5; V gene: TRBV1; D gene: -; clone size: -; CDR3 protein: CTIPLPDHYSNQPQHF; CDR3 DNA: TGCACCATCCCCCTTCCAGATCATTATAGCAATCAGCCCCAGCATTTT
J gene: TRBJ2-5; V gene: TRBV13; D gene: TRBD1; clone size: -; CDR3 protein: CASSLARQGQETQYF; CDR3 DNA: TGTGCCAGCAGCTTAGCCCGACAGGGCCAAGAGACCCAGTACTTC
J gene: TRBJ1-1; V gene: TRBV19; D gene: -; clone size: -; CDR3 protein: CASSSSDRLMGTEAFF; CDR3 DNA: TGTGCCAGTAGTTCCAGCGACAGGTTAATGGGGACTGAAGCTTTCTTT
J gene: TRBJ2-1; V gene: TRBV3-1/TRBV3-2; D gene: TRBD1; clone size: -; CDR3 protein: CASSPSQGDPPSYNEQFF; CDR3 DNA: TGTGCCAGCAGTCCATCACAGGGGGATCCACCCTCCTACAATGAGCAGTTCTTC
J gene: TRBJ2-5; V gene: TRBV18; D gene: -; clone size: -; CDR3 protein: CASSPVLWAGTQYF; CDR3 DNA: TGTGCCAGCTCACCGGTGTTGTGGGCCGGGACCCAGTACTTC
J gene: TRBJ2-7; V gene: TRBV6-1; D gene: TRBD2; clone size: -; CDR3 protein: CASSEFGTTTAFEQYF; CDR3 DNA: TGTGCCAGCAGTGAATTCGGGACTACCACGGCCTTCGAGCAGTACTTC
J gene: TRBJ2-7; V gene: TRBV7-6; D gene: TRBD2; clone size: -; CDR3 protein: CASSDGLAGGFEQYF; CDR3 DNA: TGTGCCAGCAGCGACGGACTAGCGGGGGGGTTCGAGCAGTACTTC
J gene: TRBJ1-4; V gene: TRBV2; D gene: TRBD1; clone size: -; CDR3 protein: CASSEGSGQPYEKLFF; CDR3 DNA: TGTGCCAGCAGTGAAGGGTCGGGACAGCCATATGAAAAACTGTTTTTT
J gene: TRBJ2-5; V gene: TRBV7-9; D gene: -; clone size: -; CDR3 protein: CASSLIQGGETQYF; CDR3 DNA: TGTGCCAGCAGCTTAATCCAGGGGGGAGAGACCCAGTACTTC
J gene: TRBJ2-1; V gene: TRBV9; D gene: TRBD2; clone size: -; CDR3 protein: CASSVASGRTNEQFF; CDR3 DNA: TGTGCCAGCAGCGTAGCCAGCGGGAGGACCAATGAGCAGTTCTTC
J gene: TRBJ2-6; V gene: TRBV28; D gene: TRBD1; clone size: -; CDR3 protein: CASMGTAAFSGANVLTF; CDR3 DNA: TGTGCCAGCATGGGGACAGCTGCTTTTTCTGGGGCCAACGTCCTGACTTTC
J gene: TRBJ1-5; V gene: TRBV7-9; D gene: -; clone size: -; CDR3 protein: CASSRPGEQPQHF; CDR3 DNA: TGTGCCAGCAGCCGCCCCGGGGAACAGCCCCAGCATTTT
J gene: TRBJ1-2; V gene: TRBV18; D gene: -; clone size: -; CDR3 protein: CASSPSGMDGYTF; CDR3 DNA: TGTGCCAGCTCACCCTCGGGGATGGATGGCTACACCTTC
J gene: TRBJ1-2; V gene: TRBV6-5; D gene: -; clone size: -; CDR3 protein: CASKNQRGYTF; CDR3 DNA: TGTGCCAGCAAGAATCAGCGGGGCTACACCTTC
J gene: TRBJ1-1; V gene: TRBV6-5; D gene: -; clone size: -; CDR3 protein: CASSPERANTEAFF; CDR3 DNA: TGTGCCAGCAGTCCCGAGAGGGCGAACACTGAAGCTTTCTTT
J gene: TRBJ1-6; V gene: TRBV5-1; D gene: TRBD1; clone size: -; CDR3 protein: CASSSRTGDSISPLHF; CDR3 DNA: TGCGCCAGCAGCTCTCGGACAGGGGACAGCATTTCACCCCTCCACTTT
J gene: TRBJ1-1; V gene: TRBV19; D gene: -; clone size: -; CDR3 protein: CASSNIRRGAASEAFF; CDR3 DNA: TGTGCCAGCTCAAACATTCGGCGGGGGGCGGCCTCTGAAGCTTTCTTT
J gene: TRBJ2-5; V gene: TRBV12-3/TRBV12-4; D gene: -; clone size: once; CDR3 protein: CASSYRAVETQYF; CDR3 DNA: TGTGCCAGCAGTTACAGGGCGGTGGAGACCCAGTACTTC
J gene: TRBJ2-2; V gene: TRBV5-1; D gene: -; clone size: -; CDR3 protein: CASSLEAGMGGELFF; CDR3 DNA: TGCGCCAGCAGCTTGGAGGCGGGGATGGGCGGGGAGCTGTTTTTT
J gene: TRBJ2-5; V gene: TRBV10-3; D gene: -; clone size: -; CDR3 protein: CAISEERETQYF; CDR3 DNA: TGTGCCATCAGTGAGGAGAGGGAGACCCAGTACTTC
J gene: TRBJ1-4; V gene: TRBV28; D gene: -; clone size: -; CDR3 protein: CASSWPREAPNEKLFF; CDR3 DNA: TGTGCCAGCAGCTGGCCGAGGGAGGCTCCTAATGAAAAACTGTTTTTT
J gene: TRBJ2-5; V gene: TRBV5-1; D gene: -; clone size: -; CDR3 protein: CASSLFSGEETQYF; CDR3 DNA: TGCGCCAGCAGCTTGTTTAGTGGAGAAGAGACCCAGTACTTC
J gene: TRBJ2-7; V gene: TRBV6-4; D gene: -; clone size: -; CDR3 protein: CASRPPSYSYEQYF; CDR3 DNA: TGTGCCAGCAGACCCCCTTCCTACTCCTACGAGCAGTACTTC
J gene: TRBJ2-3; V gene: TRBV5-6; D gene: TRBD1; clone size: -; CDR3 protein: CASSLEVTGLADTQYF; CDR3 DNA: TGTGCCAGCAGCTTAGAAGTGACAGGGTTGGCAGATACGCAGTATTTT
J gene: TRBJ1-5; V gene: TRBV27; D gene: -; clone size: -; CDR3 protein: CASSLSGRQPQHF; CDR3 DNA: TGTGCCAGCAGTTTATCAGGGAGGCAGCCCCAGCATTTT
J gene: TRBJ1-6; V gene: TRBV28; D gene: TRBD1; clone size: -; CDR3 protein: CASRPTGYYRSPLHF; CDR3 DNA: TGTGCCAGCAGACCGACAGGGTACTACCGTTCACCCCTCCACTTT
J gene: TRBJ1-2; V gene: TRBV5-4; D gene: -; clone size: -; CDR3 protein: CASSRGTALSGGYTF; CDR3 DNA: TGTGCCAGCAGCAGGGGGACGGCTTTATCGGGGGGCTACACCTTC
J gene: TRBJ2-5; V gene: TRBV29-1; D gene: TRBD1; clone size: -; CDR3 protein: CSGNRGLQETQYF; CDR3 DNA: TGCAGCGGCAACAGGGGGCTCCAAGAGACCCAGTACTTC
J gene: TRBJ1-4; V gene: TRBV7-9; D gene: -; clone size: -; CDR3 protein: CASSLAWEAGDEKLFF; CDR3 DNA: TGTGCCAGCAGCCTGGCCTGGGAGGCGGGCGATGAAAAACTGTTTTTT
J gene: TRBJ2-3; V gene: TRBV5-1; D gene: -; clone size: -; CDR3 protein: CASSPGVEDTQYF; CDR3 DNA: TGCGCCAGCAGCCCGGGAGTTGAAGATACGCAGTATTTT
J gene: TRBJ1-1; V gene: TRBV5-1; D gene: -; clone size: few; CDR3 protein: CASSISTGFSSEAFF; CDR3 DNA: TGCGCCAGCAGCATAAGTACAGGGTTTAGCTCTGAAGCTTTCTTT
J gene: TRBJ1-6; V gene: TRBV19; D gene: -; clone size: -; CDR3 protein: CASSPGRVGSPLHF; CDR3 DNA: TGTGCCAGTTCCCCGGGGAGGGTTGGTTCACCCCTCCACTTT
J gene: TRBJ2-7; V gene: TRBV5-8; D gene: -; clone size: few; CDR3 protein: CASSFLQPHRGEQYF; CDR3 DNA: TGTGCCAGCAGCTTTCTTCAACCGCATCGAGGCGAGCAGTACTTC
J gene: TRBJ2-3; V gene: TRBV20-1; D gene: TRBD2; clone size: -; CDR3 protein: CSASATSGVTDTQYF; CDR3 DNA: TGCAGTGCTAGTGCGACTAGCGGGGTCACAGATACGCAGTATTTT
J gene: TRBJ1-2; V gene: TRBV7-6; D gene: -; clone size: -; CDR3 protein: CASSLSILGQSSNYGYTF; CDR3 DNA: TGTGCCAGCAGCTTAAGTATTTTAGGACAGAGTTCAAACTATGGCTACACCTTC
J gene: TRBJ2-6; V gene: TRBV9; D gene: TRBD1; clone size: -; CDR3 protein: CASSVGGQGSSGANVLTF; CDR3 DNA: TGTGCCAGCAGCGTAGGGGGACAGGGATCCTCTGGGGCCAACGTCCTGACTTTC
J gene: TRBJ2-7; V gene: TRBV18; D gene: -; clone size: few; CDR3 protein: CASSPSQGVGHEQYF; CDR3 DNA: TGTGCCAGCTCACCAAGCCAGGGTGTCGGCCACGAGCAGTACTTC
J gene: TRBJ2-7; V gene: TRBV2; D gene: -; clone size: -; CDR3 protein: CASSGGTYEQYF; CDR3 DNA: TGTGCCAGCAGTGGAGGAACCTACGAGCAGTACTTC
J gene: TRBJ1-2; V gene: TRBV28; D gene: -; clone size: -; CDR3 protein: CASRRGSPWGYTF; CDR3 DNA: TGTGCCAGCAGACGGGGGTCCCCTTGGGGCTACACCTTC
J gene: TRBJ2-5; V gene: TRBV27; D gene: TRBD2; clone size: -; CDR3 protein: CASSLGGGPQETQYF; CDR3 DNA: TGTGCCAGCAGTTTGGGCGGGGGGCCACAAGAGACCCAGTACTTC
J gene: TRBJ1-6; V gene: TRBV6-5; D gene: -; clone size: -; CDR3 protein: CASRTEYNSPLHF; CDR3 DNA: TGTGCCAGCAGGACGGAGTATAATTCACCCCTCCACTTT
J gene: TRBJ1-5; V gene: TRBV5-8; D gene: -; clone size: -; CDR3 protein: CASSGGVQSNQPQHF; CDR3 DNA: TGTGCCAGCAGCGGGGGGGTACAGAGCAATCAGCCCCAGCATTTT
J gene: TRBJ1-2; V gene: TRBV20-1; D gene: -; clone size: -; CDR3 protein: CSAPTGYGYTF; CDR3 DNA: TGCAGTGCTCCCACCGGCTATGGCTACACCTTC
J gene: TRBJ1-1; V gene: TRBV21-1; D gene: -; clone size: once; CDR3 protein: CASSSRTPMNTEAFF; CDR3 DNA: TGTGCCAGCAGCTCCCGGACACCCATGAACACTGAAGCTTTCTTT
J gene: TRBJ2-7; V gene: TRBV5-1; D gene: -; clone size: -; CDR3 protein: CASSLELASEQYF; CDR3 DNA: TGCGCCAGCAGCTTGGAACTAGCCAGCGAGCAGTACTTC